Sequencing of this T cell receptor beta chain was carried out in a study of blood T cell repertoires in COVID-19. The overall study: COVID-19 samples collected from the United States, Italy and Spain covered acute and convalescent phases.

As processed by the authors: Amplification from reference gene primers served as the basis for estimated nucleated cell counts. Produced via immunoSEQ multiplex PCR; TCRdb's table is partial and in-frame only. That table is the source of V, J and clone size, and D and trimming were worked out from the DNA. The sample has under 60,000 clones, approximately 84% seen once. The germline V gene encodes CDR1 SEHNR and CDR2 FQNEAQ (reference sequence). This CDR3 spans 17 amino acids. J lost 0 bases, V lost 5 bases, and 11 bases had no gene match. Material: peripheral blood. This clonotype originated in a man between 60 and 70 years old with acute or convalescent COVID-19. The V call is TRBV7-9, the J call TRBJ2-3, with 7 positions matching TRBD1. The CDR3 here is CASSARNRGRSTDTQYF. For the CDR3, the DNA is TGTGCCAGCAGCGCCCGAAACAGGGGACGGAGCACAGATACGCAGTATTTT.